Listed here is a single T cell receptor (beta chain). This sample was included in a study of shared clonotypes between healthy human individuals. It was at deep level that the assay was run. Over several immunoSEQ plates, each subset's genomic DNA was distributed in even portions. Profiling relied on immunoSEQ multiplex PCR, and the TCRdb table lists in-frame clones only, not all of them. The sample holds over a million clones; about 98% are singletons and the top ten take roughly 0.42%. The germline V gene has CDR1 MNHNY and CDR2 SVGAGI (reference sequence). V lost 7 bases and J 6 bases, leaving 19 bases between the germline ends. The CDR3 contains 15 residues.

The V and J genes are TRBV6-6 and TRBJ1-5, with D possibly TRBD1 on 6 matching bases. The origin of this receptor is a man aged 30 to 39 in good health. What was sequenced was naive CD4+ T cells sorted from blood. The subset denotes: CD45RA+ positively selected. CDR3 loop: CASNDRQAAGQPQHF. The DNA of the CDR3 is TGTGCCAGCAACGACAGACAGGCGGCGGGTCAGCCCCAGCATTTT.